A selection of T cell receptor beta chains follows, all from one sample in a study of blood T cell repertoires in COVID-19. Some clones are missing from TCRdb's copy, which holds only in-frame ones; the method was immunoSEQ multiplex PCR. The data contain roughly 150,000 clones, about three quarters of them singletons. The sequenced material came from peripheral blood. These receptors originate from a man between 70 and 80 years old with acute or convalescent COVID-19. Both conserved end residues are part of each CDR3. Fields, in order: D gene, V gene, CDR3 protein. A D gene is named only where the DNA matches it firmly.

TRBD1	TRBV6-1	CASSAQGARGANVLTF
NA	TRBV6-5	CASSPQTLFTEAFF
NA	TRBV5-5	CASSFLAEQNIQYF
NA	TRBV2	CASSLTGFYEQYF
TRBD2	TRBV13	CASSGLAGGNVDTQYF
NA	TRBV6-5	CASSQTASTDTQYF
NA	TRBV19	CASSMRGGNNEQFF
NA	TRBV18	CASSPPFNRDYGYTF
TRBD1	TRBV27	CASSLRDRVWEYF
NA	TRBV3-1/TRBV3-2	CASSQSTGGASNQPQHF
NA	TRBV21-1	CASSKERPTSGQFF
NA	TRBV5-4	CASSPSSSDAKQYF
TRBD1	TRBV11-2	CASSQNRGRYYEQYF
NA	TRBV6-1	CASSELYEQYF
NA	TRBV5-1	CASSLYLPQETQYF
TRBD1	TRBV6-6	CASSLGQGYEKLFF
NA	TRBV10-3	CAISELSGAINYGYTF
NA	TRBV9	CASSQNRDSGSGANVLTF
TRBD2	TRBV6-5	CASSLAGVALYEQYF
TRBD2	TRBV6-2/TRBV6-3	CASSYPQAGSDEQFF
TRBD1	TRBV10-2	CATRQGQGNEKLFF
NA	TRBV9	CASSVRGHTEAFF
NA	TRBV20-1	CSAPQGNTIYF
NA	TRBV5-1	CASSYNQRQMAEAFF
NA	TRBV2	CASRRGFNEKLFF
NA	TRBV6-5	CASSSVLDQPQHF
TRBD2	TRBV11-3	CASSTRTSVLIGNEQFF
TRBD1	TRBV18	CASSPGTGGTDTQYF
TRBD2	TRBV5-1	CASRRGTSVRTDTQYF
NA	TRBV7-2	CASSRLGPKNIQYF
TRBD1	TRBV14	CASSHRRGLGEDTQYF
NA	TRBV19	CASTERRATEAFF
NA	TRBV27	CASSFWAGNEQFF
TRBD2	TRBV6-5	CASSSAGLADHNEQFF
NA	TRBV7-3	CASSPDRQQPQHF
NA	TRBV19	CASTAKRRGTNYGYTF
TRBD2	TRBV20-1	CSASRGRALYNEQFF
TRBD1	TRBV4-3	CASSQNLQGAVEKLFF
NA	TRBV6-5	CASRSGGSGNTIYF
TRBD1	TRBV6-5	CASRTDRGPGETQYF
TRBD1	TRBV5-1	CASSIATGGQETQYF
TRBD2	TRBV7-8	CASSLLAGGPLTYEQYF
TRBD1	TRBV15	CATSKDREDGANVLTF
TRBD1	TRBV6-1	CASRPGTGTDTQYF
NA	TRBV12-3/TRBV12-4	CASTPGQHYGYTF
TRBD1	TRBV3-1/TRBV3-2	CASSHTRQGRSPLHF
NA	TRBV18	CASSPTEGSLGETQYF
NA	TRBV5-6	CASSGVSRGSDEAFF
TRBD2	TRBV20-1	CSASSASGGAAEQFF
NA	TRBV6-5	CASSYSSTRDSNEQFF
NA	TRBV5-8	CASSSRVFSGNTIYF
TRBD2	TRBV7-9	CASSLVGTSGYNEQFF
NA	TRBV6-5	CASRLEDYGYTF